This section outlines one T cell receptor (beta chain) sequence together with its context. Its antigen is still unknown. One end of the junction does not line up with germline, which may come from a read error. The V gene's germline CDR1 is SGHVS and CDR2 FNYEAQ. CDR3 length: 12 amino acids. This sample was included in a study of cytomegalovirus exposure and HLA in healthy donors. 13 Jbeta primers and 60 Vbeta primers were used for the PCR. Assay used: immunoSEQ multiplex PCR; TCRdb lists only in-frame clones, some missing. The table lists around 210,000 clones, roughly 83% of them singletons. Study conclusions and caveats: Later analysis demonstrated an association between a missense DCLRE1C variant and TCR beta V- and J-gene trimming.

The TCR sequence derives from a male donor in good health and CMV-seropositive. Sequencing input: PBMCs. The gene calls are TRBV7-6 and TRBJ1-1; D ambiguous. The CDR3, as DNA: TGTGCCGGCAGCTCAGGGAACACTGAAGCTTTCTTT. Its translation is CAGSSGNTEAFF. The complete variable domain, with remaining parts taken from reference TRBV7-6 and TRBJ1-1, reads GAGVSQSPRYKVTKRGQDVALRCDPISGHVSLYWYRQALGQGPEFLTYFNYEAQQDKSGLPNDRFSAERPEGSISTLTIQRTEQRDSAMYRCAGSSGNTEAFFGQGTRLTVV.